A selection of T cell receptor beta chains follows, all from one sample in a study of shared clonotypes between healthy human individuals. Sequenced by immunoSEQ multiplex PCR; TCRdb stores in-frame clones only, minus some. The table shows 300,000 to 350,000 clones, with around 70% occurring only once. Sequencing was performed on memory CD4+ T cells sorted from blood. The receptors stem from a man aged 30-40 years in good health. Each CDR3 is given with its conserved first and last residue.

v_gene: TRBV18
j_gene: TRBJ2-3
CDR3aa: CASSPPGGLPDTQYF

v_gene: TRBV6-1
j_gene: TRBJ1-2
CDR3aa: CASREQGSSYGYTF

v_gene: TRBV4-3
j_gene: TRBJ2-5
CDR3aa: CASSLEYQETQYF

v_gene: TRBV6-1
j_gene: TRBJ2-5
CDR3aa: CASSETLAVQYF

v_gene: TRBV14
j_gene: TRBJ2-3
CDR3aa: CARAELAGVGDTQYF

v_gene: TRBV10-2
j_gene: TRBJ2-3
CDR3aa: CASSGPGLITQLGTDTQYF

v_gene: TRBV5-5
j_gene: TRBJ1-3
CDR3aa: CASSTGPGSSGNTIYF

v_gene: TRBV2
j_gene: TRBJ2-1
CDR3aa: CAVQAPRDEQFF

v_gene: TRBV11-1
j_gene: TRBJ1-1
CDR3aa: CASSGQENTEAFF

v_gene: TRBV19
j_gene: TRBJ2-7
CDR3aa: CASSIGRRNSYEQYF

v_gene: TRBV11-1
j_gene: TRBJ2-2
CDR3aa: CASSWGSGSSAGELFF

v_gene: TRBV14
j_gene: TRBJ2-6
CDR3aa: CASSQFAPGGTSGANVLTF

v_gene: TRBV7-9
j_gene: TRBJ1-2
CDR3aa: CASSWDRELYGYTF

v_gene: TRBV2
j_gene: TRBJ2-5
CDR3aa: CASTGQSQETQYF

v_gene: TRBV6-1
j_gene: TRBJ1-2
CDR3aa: CASSYGGRGYGYTF

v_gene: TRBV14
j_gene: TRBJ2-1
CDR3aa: CASSLRRTGKQFF

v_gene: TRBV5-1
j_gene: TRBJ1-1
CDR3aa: CASSPGQGQIF

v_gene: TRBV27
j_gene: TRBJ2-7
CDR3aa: CASSFGTGAGEQYF

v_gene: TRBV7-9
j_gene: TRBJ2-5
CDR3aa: CASSLIPDKQETQYF

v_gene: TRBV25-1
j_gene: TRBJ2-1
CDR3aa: CASTPRGRSYNEQFF

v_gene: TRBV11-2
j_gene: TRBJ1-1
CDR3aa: CASSFRPTAGLSEAFF

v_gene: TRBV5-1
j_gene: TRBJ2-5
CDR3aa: CASSPRDVSRQETQYF

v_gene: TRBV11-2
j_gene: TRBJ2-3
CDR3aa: CASSIRGGTDTQYF

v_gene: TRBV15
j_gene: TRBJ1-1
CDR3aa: CATGVGLNTEAFF

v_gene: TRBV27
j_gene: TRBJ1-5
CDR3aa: CASSSVLRGQPQHF

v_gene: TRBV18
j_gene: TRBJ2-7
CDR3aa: CASSPTFAGVQQYF

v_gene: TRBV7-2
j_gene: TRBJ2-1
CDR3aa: CASSPQSGRPNGEQFF

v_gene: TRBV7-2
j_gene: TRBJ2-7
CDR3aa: CASSLGIWTGGYEQYF

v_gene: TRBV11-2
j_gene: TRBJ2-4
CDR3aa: CASRSRGLAKNIQYF

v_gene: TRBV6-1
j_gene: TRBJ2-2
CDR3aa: CASSPGLGGTGELFF

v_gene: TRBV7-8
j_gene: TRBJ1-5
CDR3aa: CASSPRMGTGGGQPQHF

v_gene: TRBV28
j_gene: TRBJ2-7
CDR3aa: CASSGGTAYEQYF

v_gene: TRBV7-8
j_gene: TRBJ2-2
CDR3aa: CASSSTVNTGELFF

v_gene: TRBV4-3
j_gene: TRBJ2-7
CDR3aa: CASSQVMGAGEQYF

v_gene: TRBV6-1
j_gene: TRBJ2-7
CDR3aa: CASTEDGFYEQYF

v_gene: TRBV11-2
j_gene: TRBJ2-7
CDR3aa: CASSLEAALGEQYF

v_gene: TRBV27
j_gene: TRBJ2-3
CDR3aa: CASSLAFRTDTQYF

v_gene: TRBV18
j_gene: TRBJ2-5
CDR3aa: CASSARAPPSGVETQYF

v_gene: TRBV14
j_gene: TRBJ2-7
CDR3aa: CASSQLSGAGAREQYF

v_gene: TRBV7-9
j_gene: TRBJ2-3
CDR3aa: CASKRSGGGSTDTQYF

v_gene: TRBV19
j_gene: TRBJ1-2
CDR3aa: CASSTGQGYGYTF

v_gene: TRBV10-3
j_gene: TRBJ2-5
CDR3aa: CAISTGQPQETQYF

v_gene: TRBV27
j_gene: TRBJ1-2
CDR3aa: CASSFHRTFYGYTF

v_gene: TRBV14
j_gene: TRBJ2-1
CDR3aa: CASSLQTRQSSYNEQFF

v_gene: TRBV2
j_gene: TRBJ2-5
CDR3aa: CASSENRDQETQYF

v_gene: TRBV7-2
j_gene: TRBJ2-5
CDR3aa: CASSLEFETQYF

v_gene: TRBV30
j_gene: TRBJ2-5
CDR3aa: CACQWGGQHQETQYF

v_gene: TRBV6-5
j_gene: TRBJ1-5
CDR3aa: CASSLRNQPQHF

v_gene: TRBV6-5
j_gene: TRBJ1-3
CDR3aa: CASSYARGTGNTIYF

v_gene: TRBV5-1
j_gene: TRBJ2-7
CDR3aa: CASSLALRLAGSYEQYF